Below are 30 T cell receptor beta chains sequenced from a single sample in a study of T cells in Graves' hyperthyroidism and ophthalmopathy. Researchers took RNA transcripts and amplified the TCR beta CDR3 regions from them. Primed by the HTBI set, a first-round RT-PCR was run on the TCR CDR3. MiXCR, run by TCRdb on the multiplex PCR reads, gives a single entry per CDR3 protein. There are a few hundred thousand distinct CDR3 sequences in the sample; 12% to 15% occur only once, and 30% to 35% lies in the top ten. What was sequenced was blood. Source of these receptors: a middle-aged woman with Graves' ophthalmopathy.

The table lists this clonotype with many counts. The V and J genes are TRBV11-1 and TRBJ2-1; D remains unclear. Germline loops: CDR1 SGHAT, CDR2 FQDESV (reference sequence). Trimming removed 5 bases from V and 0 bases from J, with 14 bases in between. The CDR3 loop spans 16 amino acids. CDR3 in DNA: TGTGCCAGCAGCCGAAGGACCCGGAGCTCCTACAATGAGCAGTTCTTC. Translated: CASSRRTRSSYNEQFF.

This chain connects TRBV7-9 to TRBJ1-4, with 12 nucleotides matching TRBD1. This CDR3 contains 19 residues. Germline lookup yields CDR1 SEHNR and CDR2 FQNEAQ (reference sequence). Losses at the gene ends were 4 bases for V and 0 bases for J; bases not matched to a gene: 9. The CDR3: CASSSRPGQGASTNEKLFF. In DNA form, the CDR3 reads TGTGCCAGCAGCTCGAGACCGGGACAGGGGGCCTCAACTAATGAAAAACTGTTTTTT. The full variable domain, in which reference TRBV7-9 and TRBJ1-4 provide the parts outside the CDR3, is DTGVSQNPRHKITKRGQNVTFRCDPISEHNRLYWYRQTLGQGPEFLTYFQNEAQLEKSRLLSDRFSAERPKGSFSTLEIQRTEQGDSAMYLCASSSRPGQGASTNEKLFFGSGTQLSVL.

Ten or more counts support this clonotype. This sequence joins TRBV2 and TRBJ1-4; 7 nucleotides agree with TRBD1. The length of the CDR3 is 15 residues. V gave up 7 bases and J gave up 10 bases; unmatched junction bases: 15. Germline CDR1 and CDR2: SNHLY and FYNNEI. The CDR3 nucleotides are TGTGCCAGCACCGCCCGGGACAGAGCCAAGGGAAAACTGTTTTTT. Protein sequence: CASTARDRAKGKLFF.

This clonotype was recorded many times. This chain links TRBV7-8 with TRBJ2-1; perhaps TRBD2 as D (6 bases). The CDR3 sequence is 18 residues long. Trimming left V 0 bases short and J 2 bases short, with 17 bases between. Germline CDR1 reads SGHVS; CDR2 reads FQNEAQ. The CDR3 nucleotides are TGTGCCAGCAGCTTAGCGACGGGGGTGGGGGGAACCTACAATGAGCAGTTCTTC. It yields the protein CASSLATGVGGTYNEQFF.

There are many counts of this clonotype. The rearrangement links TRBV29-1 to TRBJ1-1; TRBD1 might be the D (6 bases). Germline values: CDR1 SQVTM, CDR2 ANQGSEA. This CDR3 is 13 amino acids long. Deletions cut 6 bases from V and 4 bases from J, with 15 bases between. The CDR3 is CSVRHTGSTEAFF. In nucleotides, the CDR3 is TGCAGCGTGCGACATACAGGGTCCACTGAAGCTTTCTTT.

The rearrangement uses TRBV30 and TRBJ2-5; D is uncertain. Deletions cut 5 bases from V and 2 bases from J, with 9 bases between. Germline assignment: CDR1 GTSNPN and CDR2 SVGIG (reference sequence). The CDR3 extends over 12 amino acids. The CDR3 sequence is CAWGITQETQYF. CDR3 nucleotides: TGTGCCTGGGGGATCACTCAAGAGACCCAGTACTTC.

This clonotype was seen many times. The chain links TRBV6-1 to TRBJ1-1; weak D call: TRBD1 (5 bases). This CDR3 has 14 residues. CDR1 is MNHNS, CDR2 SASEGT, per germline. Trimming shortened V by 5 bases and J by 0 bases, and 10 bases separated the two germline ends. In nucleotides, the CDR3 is TGTGCCAGCAGTTCCAGGACAATGAACACTGAAGCTTTCTTT. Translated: CASSSRTMNTEAFF.

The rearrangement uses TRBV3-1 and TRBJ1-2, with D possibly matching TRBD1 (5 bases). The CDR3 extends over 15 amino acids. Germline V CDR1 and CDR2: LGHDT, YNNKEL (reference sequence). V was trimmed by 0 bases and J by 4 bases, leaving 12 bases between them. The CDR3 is CASSQDRAKGYGYTF. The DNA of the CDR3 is TGTGCCAGCAGCCAAGACAGGGCTAAGGGCTATGGCTACACCTTC.

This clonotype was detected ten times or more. CDR3: CASSTGSRTDTQYF. In DNA form, the CDR3 reads TGTGCCAGTAGTACGGGATCCCGCACAGATACGCAGTATTTT. The V call is TRBV19, the J call TRBJ2-3; possible D gene TRBD2, 5 bases. V was pared by 4 bases and J by 1 base, with 9 bases between. Germline CDR1 LNHDA, CDR2 SQIVND (reference sequence). This CDR3 contains 14 residues.

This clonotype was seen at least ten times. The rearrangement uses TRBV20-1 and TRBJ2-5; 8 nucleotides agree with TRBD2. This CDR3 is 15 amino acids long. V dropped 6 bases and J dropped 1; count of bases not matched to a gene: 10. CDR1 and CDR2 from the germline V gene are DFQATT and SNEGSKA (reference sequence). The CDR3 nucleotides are TGCAGTGCACCCTGGGGCGGGAGGACCCAAGAGACCCAGTACTTC. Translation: CSAPWGGRTQETQYF.

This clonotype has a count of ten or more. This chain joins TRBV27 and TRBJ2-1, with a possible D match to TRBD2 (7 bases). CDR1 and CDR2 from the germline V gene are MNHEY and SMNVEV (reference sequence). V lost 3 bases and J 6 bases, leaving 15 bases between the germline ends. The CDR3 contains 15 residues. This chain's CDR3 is CASSLGGARGNEQFF. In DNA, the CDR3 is TGTGCCAGCAGTTTGGGGGGGGCTCGCGGCAATGAGCAGTTCTTC.

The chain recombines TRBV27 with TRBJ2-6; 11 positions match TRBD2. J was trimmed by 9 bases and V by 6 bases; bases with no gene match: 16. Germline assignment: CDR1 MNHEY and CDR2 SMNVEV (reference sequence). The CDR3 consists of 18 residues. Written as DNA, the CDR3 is TGTGCCAGCAGCCACCCAACCGGAACTAGCGGGGGCCGCAACGTCCTGACTTTC. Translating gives CASSHPTGTSGGRNVLTF.

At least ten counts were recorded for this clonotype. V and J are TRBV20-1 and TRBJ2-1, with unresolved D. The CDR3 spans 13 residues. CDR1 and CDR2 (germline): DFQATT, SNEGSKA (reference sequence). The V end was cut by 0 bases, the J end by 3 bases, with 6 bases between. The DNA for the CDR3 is TGCAGTGCTAGAGAGGCAGTCTACAATGAGCAGTTCTTC. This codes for CSAREAVYNEQFF.

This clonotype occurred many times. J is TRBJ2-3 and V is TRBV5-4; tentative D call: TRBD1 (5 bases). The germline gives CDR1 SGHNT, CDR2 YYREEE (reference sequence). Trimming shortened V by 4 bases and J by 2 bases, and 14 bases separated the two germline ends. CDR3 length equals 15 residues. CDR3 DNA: TGTGCCAGCAGCCTCGGCAGACAGACCACAGATACGCAGTATTTT. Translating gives CASSLGRQTTDTQYF.

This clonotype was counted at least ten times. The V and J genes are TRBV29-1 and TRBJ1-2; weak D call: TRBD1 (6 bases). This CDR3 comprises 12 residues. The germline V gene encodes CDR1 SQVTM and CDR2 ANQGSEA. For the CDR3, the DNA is TGCAGTTATAGGGAAGGGGGGTATGGCTACACCTTC. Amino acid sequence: CSYREGGYGYTF.

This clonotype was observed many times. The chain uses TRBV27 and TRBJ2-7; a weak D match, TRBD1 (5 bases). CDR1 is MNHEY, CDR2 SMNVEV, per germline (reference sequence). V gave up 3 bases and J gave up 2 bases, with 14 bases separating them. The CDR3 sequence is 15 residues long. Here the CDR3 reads CASSFLSTEPYEQYF. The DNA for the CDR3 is TGTGCCAGCAGTTTCCTTTCGACAGAGCCCTACGAGCAGTACTTC.

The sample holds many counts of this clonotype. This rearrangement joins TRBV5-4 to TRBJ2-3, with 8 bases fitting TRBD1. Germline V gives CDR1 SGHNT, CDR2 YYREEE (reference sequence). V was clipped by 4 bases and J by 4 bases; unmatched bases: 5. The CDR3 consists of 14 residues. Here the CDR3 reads CASSHGQGADTQYF. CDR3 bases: TGTGCCAGCAGCCACGGACAGGGTGCAGATACGCAGTATTTT.

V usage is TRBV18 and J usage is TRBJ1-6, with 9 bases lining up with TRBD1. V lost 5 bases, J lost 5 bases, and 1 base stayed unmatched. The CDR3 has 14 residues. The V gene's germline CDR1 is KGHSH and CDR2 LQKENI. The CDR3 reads CASSGTGNNSPLHF. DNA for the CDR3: TGTGCCAGCTCAGGGACAGGGAATAATTCACCCCTCCACTTT.

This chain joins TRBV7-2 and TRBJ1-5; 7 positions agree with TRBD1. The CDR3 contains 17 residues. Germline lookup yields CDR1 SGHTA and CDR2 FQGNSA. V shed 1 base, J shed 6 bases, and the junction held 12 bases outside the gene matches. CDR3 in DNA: TGTGCCAGCAGCTTAGGGCTGGGGGCAGGGGGACGTCAGCCCCAGCATTTT. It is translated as CASSLGLGAGGRQPQHF.

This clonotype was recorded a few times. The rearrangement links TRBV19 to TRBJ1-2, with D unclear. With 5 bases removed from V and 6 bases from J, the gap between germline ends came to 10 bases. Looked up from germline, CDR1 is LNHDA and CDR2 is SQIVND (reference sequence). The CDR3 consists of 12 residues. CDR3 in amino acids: CASSPSINGYTF. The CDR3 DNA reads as TGTGCCAGTAGTCCGAGTATCAATGGCTACACCTTC.

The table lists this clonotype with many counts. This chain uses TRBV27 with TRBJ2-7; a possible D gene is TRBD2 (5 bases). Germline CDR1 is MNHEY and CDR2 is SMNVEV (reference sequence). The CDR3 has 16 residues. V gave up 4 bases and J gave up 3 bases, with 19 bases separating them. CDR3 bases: TGTGCCAGCAGTTCCAAGTGGGTAGGAGGACTCTACGAGCAGTACTTC. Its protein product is CASSSKWVGGLYEQYF.

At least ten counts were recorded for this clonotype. The CDR3 nucleotides read TGCAGCGTCCGGGACAGGGCCTCCTACGAGCAGTACTTC. This codes for CSVRDRASYEQYF. V and J are TRBV29-1 and TRBJ2-7, with 9 bases matching TRBD1. The germline gives CDR1 SQVTM, CDR2 ANQGSEA. This CDR3 is built from 13 residues. V lost 6 bases and J lost 0; bases outside the gene matches: 3.

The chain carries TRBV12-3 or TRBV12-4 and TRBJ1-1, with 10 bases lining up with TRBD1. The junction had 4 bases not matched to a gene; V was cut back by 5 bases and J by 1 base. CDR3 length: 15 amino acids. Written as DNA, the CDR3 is TGTGCCAGCAGTAGGGGACAGGGGACGAACACTGAAGCTTTCTTT. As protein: CASSRGQGTNTEAFF.

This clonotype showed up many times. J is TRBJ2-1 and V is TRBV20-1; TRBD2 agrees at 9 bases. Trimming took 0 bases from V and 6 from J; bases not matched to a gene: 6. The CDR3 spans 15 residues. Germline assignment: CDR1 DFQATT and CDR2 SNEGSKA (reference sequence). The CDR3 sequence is CSARDPGLALNEQFF. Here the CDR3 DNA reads TGCAGTGCTAGAGATCCGGGACTAGCCCTCAATGAGCAGTTCTTC.

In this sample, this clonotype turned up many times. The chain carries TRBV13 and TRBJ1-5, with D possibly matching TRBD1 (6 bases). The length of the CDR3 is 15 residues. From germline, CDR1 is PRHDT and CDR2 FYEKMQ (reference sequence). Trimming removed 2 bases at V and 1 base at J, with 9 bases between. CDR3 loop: CASSLRGASNQPQHF. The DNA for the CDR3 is TGTGCCAGCAGCTTACGGGGGGCGAGCAATCAGCCCCAGCATTTT.

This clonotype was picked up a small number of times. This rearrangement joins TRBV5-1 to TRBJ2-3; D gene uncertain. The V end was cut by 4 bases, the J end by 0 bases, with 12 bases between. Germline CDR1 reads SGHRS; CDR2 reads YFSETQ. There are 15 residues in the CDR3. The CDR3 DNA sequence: TGCGCCAGCAGCCTCCGACTTCCTAGCACAGATACGCAGTATTTT. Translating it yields CASSLRLPSTDTQYF.

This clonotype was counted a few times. The CDR3 loop reads CASSIGGTGNYGYTF. DNA for the CDR3: TGTGCCAGTAGTATCGGGGGGACAGGGAACTATGGCTACACCTTC. V and J are TRBV19 and TRBJ1-2; 9 bases are a match to TRBD1. Germline CDR1 and CDR2: LNHDA and SQIVND (reference sequence). The CDR3 consists of 15 residues. V gave up 3 bases and J gave up 2 bases; unmatched junction bases: 4.

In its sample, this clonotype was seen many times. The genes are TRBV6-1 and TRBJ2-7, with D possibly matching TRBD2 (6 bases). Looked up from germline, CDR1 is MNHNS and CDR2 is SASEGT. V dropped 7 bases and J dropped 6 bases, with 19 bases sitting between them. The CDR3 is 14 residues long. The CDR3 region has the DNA TGTGCCAGCACAACGGGAGTCTGGGGCGGCGAGCAGTACTTC. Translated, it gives CASTTGVWGGEQYF.

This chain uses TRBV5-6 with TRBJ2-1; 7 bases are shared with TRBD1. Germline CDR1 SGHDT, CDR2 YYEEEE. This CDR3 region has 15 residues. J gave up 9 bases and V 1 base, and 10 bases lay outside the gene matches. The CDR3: CASSLWGQYEGEQFF. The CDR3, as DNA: TGTGCCAGCAGCTTGTGGGGACAGTACGAAGGTGAGCAGTTCTTC.

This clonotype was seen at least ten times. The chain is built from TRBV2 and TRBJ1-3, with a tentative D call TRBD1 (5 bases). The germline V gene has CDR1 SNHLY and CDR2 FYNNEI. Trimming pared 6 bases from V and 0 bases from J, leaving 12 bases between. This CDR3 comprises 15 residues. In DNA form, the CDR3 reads TGTGCCAGCAGATTTGACAGCACCTCTGGAAACACCATATATTTT. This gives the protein CASRFDSTSGNTIYF.